This TCR beta chain was sequenced during a study of T cells in Graves' hyperthyroidism and ophthalmopathy. Notes on the study in general: Blood also carried most thyroid clonotypes expanded above 0.001.

This clonotype came up a few times. Its specificity is unknown. CDR1 and CDR2 from the germline V gene are SGHVS and FQNEAQ. There are 16 residues in the CDR3. With V trimmed by 4 bases and J by 5 bases, 7 bases remained unmatched. TCR beta CDR3 regions were amplified from RNA. A first-round RT-PCR of the TCR CDR3 used the HTBI primer set. From the multiplex PCR reads, TCRdb called clonotypes with MiXCR, one entry per CDR3 protein. The sample has around 800,000 distinct CDR3 sequences, roughly 40% seen once. The sequence came from a man between 18 and 29 years old with Graves' hyperthyroidism. The V and J genes are TRBV7-8 and TRBJ2-5, with TRBD2 identical over 13 bases. The sequencing input was blood. The CDR3 DNA follows: TGTGCCAGCAGCTCCTGGACTAGCGGGAGTGGGGAGACCCAGTACTTC. Its translation: CASSSWTSGSGETQYF.